The rows below give T cell receptor beta chains drawn from one sample of a study of cytomegalovirus exposure and HLA in healthy donors. Repertoires were generated with immunoSEQ multiplex PCR, while TCRdb's copy carries only in-frame clones and drops some. The sample contains fewer than 100,000 clones, 60% to 80% of which appear only once. The sample comprised PBMCs. All receptors derive from a female donor in good health and CMV-seronegative. Each CDR3 is given with its conserved first and last residue. A D gene is named only where the DNA matches it firmly. The listing skips clone size in some rows; elsewhere it reads once, few, many or a size class.

v_gene	d_gene	j_gene	abundance	CDR3nt	CDR3aa
TRBV19	TRBD2	TRBJ2-1	few	TGTGCCAGTAGTAATAGCGGGGGGCCCTACAATGAGCAGTTCTTC	CASSNSGGPYNEQFF
TRBV7-9	-	TRBJ1-5	-	TGTTCCAGCAGCTTTGATGGCGCGGCGAATCAGCCCCAGCATTTT	CSSSFDGAANQPQHF
TRBV27	-	TRBJ1-1	-	TGTGCCAGCAGTCGTGCAGAGAGCAGGGTGAACACTGAAGCTTTCTTT	CASSRAESRVNTEAFF
TRBV5-6	TRBD2	TRBJ2-5	-	TGTGCCAGCAGCCTACTGGGGGGGCAAGAGACCCAGTACTTC	CASSLLGGQETQYF
TRBV7-2	TRBD1	TRBJ2-7	-	TGTGCCAGCAGCTTGGGGATCGGGGGACAGGGAGAGCAGTACTTC	CASSLGIGGQGEQYF
TRBV7-3	TRBD2	TRBJ2-5	-	TGTGCCAGCAGCGCACTAGCGGGAGCAGAGACCCAGTACTTC	CASSALAGAETQYF
TRBV2	-	TRBJ2-7	-	TGTGCCACTAGTGAGCCTATCGGCTACGAGCAGTACTTC	CATSEPIGYEQYF
TRBV4-1	-	TRBJ2-2	few	TGCGCCAGCAGCCAAGACAGGGGGGCCGGGGAGCTGTTTTTT	CASSQDRGAGELFF
TRBV7-6	-	TRBJ2-3	-	TGTGCCAGCAGCGCGGGACAGCGAAACGAGCAGTATTTT	CASSAGQRNEQYF
TRBV5-1	TRBD2	TRBJ2-3	-	TGCGCCAGCAGCCCAAACCCACTAGCGGGAGGCACAGATACGCAGTATTTT	CASSPNPLAGGTDTQYF
TRBV18	-	TRBJ1-1	-	TGTGCCAGCTCACCAACCAGGGAGAACACTGAAGCTTTCTTT	CASSPTRENTEAFF
TRBV11-2	-	TRBJ1-1	-	TGTGCCAGCAGCTCGGCGCGCGGGTGGGGTGAAGCTTTCTTT	CASSSARGWGEAFF
TRBV5-8	TRBD2	TRBJ2-3	-	TGTGCCAGCACCCCCAGCGGGAGGGCCACAGATACGCAGTATTTT	CASTPSGRATDTQYF
TRBV27	-	TRBJ1-2	-	TGTGCCAGCAGTCCCCTTACAGGGAATTCGGGCGGCTACACCTTC	CASSPLTGNSGGYTF
TRBV7-2	TRBD1	TRBJ1-2	-	TGTGCCAGCAGCTTTGACAGGGTCGGCTACACCTTC	CASSFDRVGYTF
TRBV2	-	TRBJ1-3	-	TGTGCCAGCAGTCAGGCAACCTCTGGAAACACCATATATTTT	CASSQATSGNTIYF
TRBV28	-	TRBJ2-3	-	TGTGCCAGCAGTTCCGGGACTTCCACAGATACGCAGTATTTT	CASSSGTSTDTQYF
TRBV5-5	-	TRBJ2-7	-	TGTGCCAGCAGCCTGGGAGCCTCCTACGAGCAGTACTTC	CASSLGASYEQYF
TRBV7-2	-	TRBJ2-5	-	TGTGCCAGCAGCTTAGCAGGAGGGAGGCAAGAGACCCAGTACTTC	CASSLAGGRQETQYF
TRBV2	TRBD1	TRBJ2-4	-	TGTGCCAGCAGGGAAGACAGGGCAAACAAAAACATTCAGTACTTC	CASREDRANKNIQYF
TRBV30	TRBD1	TRBJ1-5	-	TGTGCCTGGAGTGCCGCAGGGGGCCGTCAGCCCCAGCATTTT	CAWSAAGGRQPQHF
TRBV15	TRBD1	TRBJ2-7	-	TGTGCCACCAGCATTACCACAGGGACAGGGGGCGACGAGCAGTACTTC	CATSITTGTGGDEQYF
TRBV6-5	-	TRBJ1-2	-	TGTGCCAGCAGATACCCCAGTTATGGCTACACCTTC	CASRYPSYGYTF
TRBV4-1	TRBD1	TRBJ1-5	-	TGCGCCAGCAGCCTATACACGGACAGGGTGGATCAGCCCCAGCATTTT	CASSLYTDRVDQPQHF
TRBV5-1	TRBD1	TRBJ1-1	-	TGCGCCAGCAGCCGGGACAGGGGGCGCTTAGGGGCTTTCTTT	CASSRDRGRLGAFF
TRBV29-1	-	TRBJ2-4	-	TGCAGCGTTGAAGACAGTTGGAAAAACATTCAGTACTTC	CSVEDSWKNIQYF
TRBV18	TRBD2	TRBJ2-7	-	TGTGCCAGCTCACCCGGACTAGCGGGAGGGAGCTCCTACGAGCAGTACTTC	CASSPGLAGGSSYEQYF
TRBV5-3	TRBD2	TRBJ2-1	-	TGTGCCAGAAGACCCTCCGGGACTAGCGGTTACAATGAGCAGTTCTTC	CARRPSGTSGYNEQFF
TRBV7-9	-	TRBJ2-5	-	TGTGCCAGCAGCTTACCTCCCACTGAGACCCAGTACTTC	CASSLPPTETQYF
TRBV6-1	TRBD2	TRBJ2-1	-	TGTGCCAGCCGAAGCGGGGCCGGGGAGCAGTTCTTC	CASRSGAGEQFF
TRBV9	-	TRBJ1-1	-	TGTGCCAGCAGCGTAGATGGCAGGGGATATGGGAACACTGAAGCTTTCTTT	CASSVDGRGYGNTEAFF
TRBV7-9	TRBD1	TRBJ1-2	-	TGTGCCAGCAGCTTAGGGACAGGGGTTAATGGCTACACCTTC	CASSLGTGVNGYTF
TRBV2	-	TRBJ1-4	few	TGTGCCAGCAGTACAGCAACTAATGAAAAACTGTTTTTT	CASSTATNEKLFF
TRBV7-9	-	TRBJ1-5	-	TGTGCCAGCAGCCGATCCGGGGAATATGGAATGCCCCAGCATTTT	CASSRSGEYGMPQHF
TRBV4-1	-	TRBJ1-5	once	TGCGGCAGCAGCGGAATAGCCGGGACACTTGGGAAGGAGCCCCAGCATTTT	CGSSGIAGTLGKEPQHF
TRBV25-1	TRBD1	TRBJ1-6	-	TGTGCCAGCAGTGCCCACAGGGGAAGTTCCTATAATTCACCCCTCCACTTT	CASSAHRGSSYNSPLHF
TRBV28	-	TRBJ2-5	-	TGTGCCAGCAGTCTTACAGGGCGGACCCAGTACTTC	CASSLTGRTQYF
TRBV6-5	-	TRBJ1-1	-	TGTGCCAGCAGTTACGACGGGGTTCAGAAGAACACTGAAGCTTTCTTT	CASSYDGVQKNTEAFF